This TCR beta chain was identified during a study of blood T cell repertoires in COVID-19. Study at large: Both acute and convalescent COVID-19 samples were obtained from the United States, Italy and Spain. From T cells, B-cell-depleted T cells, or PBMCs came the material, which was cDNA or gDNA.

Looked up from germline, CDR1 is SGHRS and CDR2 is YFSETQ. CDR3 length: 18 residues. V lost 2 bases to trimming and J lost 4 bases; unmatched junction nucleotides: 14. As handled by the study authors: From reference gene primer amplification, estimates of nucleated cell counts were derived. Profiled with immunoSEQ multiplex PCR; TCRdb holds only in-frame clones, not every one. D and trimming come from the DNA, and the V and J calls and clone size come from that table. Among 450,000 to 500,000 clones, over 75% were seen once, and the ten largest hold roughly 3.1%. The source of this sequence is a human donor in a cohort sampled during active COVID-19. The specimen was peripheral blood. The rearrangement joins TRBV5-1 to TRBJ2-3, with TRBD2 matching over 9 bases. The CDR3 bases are TGCGCCAGCAGCTTCAGTCCGTTGGCGGGAGGGAACCCAGATACGCAGTATTTT. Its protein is CASSFSPLAGGNPDTQYF.